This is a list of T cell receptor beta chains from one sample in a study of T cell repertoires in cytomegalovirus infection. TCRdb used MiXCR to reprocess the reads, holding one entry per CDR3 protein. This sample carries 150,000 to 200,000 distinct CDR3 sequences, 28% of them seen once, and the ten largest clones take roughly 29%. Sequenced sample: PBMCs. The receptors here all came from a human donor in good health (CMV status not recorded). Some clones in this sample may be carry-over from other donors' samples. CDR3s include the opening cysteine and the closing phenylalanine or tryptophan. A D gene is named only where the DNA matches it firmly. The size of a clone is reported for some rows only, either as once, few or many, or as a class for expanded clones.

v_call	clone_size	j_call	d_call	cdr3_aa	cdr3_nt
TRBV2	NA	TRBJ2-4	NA	CASSEKRGITKNVQYF	TGTGCCAGCAGTGAAAAACGGGGTATAACCAAAAACGTTCAGTACTTC
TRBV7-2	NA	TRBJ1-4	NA	CASSLTGGRGEKLFF	TGTGCCAGCAGCTTAACCGGGGGGCGGGGTGAAAAACTGTTTTTT
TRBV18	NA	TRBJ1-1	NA	CASSPGRDATEAFF	TGTGCCAGCTCACCCGGCCGGGACGCCACTGAAGCTTTCTTT
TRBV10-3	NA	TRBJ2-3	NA	CAIRPDKAAADTQYF	TGTGCCATCAGACCTGACAAAGCCGCCGCAGATACGCAGTATTTT
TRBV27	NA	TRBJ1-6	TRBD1	CASSQQSLRGSNSPLHF	TGTGCCAGCAGTCAGCAATCCCTCAGGGGGAGTAATTCACCCCTCCACTTT
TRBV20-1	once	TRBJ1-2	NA	CSARDLGGEYGYTF	TGCAGTGCTAGAGATCTGGGGGGAGAGTATGGCTACACCTTC
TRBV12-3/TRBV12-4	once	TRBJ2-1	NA	CASSLRGIYNEQFF	TGTGCCAGCAGTTTGAGAGGGATCTATAATGAGCAGTTCTTC
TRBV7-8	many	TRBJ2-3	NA	CASSLRGDRGTDTQYF	TGTGCCAGCAGCTTACGCGGAGATAGGGGCACAGATACGCAGTATTTT
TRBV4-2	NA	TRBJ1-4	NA	CASSQDSWGNTNEKLFF	TGTGCCAGCAGCCAAGATAGTTGGGGGAACACTAATGAAAAACTGTTTTTT
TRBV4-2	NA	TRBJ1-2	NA	CASSPPPGANYGYTF	TGTGCCAGCAGCCCACCGCCGGGCGCTAACTATGGCTACACCTTC
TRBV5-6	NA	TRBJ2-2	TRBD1	CASSWDSGELFF	TGTGCCAGCAGCTGGGACAGCGGGGAGCTGTTTTTT
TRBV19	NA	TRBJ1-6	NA	CASGGGSASPLHF	TGTGCCAGTGGCGGGGGTTCGGCATCACCCCTCCACTTT
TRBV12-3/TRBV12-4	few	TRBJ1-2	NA	CASSRRQPIGGYTF	TGTGCCAGCAGTCGAAGACAGCCTATTGGGGGCTACACCTTC
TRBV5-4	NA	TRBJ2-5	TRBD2	CASSLISSGGQETQYF	TGTGCCAGCAGCTTGATCTCTAGCGGGGGTCAAGAGACCCAGTACTTC
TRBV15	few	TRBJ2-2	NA	CATSRDWSLPEMNTGELFF	TGTGCCACCAGCAGAGATTGGTCCCTTCCTGAAATGAACACCGGGGAGCTGTTTTTT
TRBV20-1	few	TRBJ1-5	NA	CSARGGGSNQPQHF	TGCAGTGCTAGAGGAGGCGGGAGCAATCAGCCCCAGCATTTT
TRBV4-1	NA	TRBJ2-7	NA	CDSSQDSNPNYEQYF	TGCGACAGCAGCCAGGACAGCAACCCAAACTACGAGCAGTACTTC
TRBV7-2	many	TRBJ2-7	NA	CASSQPSGSEQYF	TGTGCCAGCAGTCAACCCTCAGGTAGCGAGCAGTACTTC
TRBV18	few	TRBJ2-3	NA	CASSVGQADTQYF	TGTGCCAGCTCAGTGGGGCAGGCAGATACGCAGTATTTT
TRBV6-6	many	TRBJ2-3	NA	CASTGPDTQYF	TGTGCCAGCACAGGCCCAGATACGCAGTATTTT
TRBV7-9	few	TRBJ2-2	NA	CASSHLGAGELFF	TGTGCCAGCAGCCACCTAGGGGCCGGGGAGCTGTTTTTT
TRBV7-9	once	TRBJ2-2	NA	CASSRDMIRAIGELFF	TGTGCCAGCAGCCGTGACATGATTCGGGCCATCGGGGAGCTGTTTTTT
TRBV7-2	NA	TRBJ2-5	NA	CASSPARQETQYF	TGTGCCAGCAGCCCAGCGCGACAGGAGACCCAGTACTTC
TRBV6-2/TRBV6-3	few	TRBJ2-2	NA	CASHPANTGELFF	TGTGCCTCCCACCCAGCGAACACCGGGGAGCTGTTTTTT
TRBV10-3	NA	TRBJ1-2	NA	CAISESAGYTF	TGTGCCATCAGTGAGTCCGCCGGCTACACCTTC
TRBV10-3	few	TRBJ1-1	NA	CAITRNRNTEAFF	TGTGCCATCACCCGAAACAGGAACACTGAAGCTTTCTTT
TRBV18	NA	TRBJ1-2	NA	CASSPRVTDSYGYTF	TGTGCCAGCTCACCACGGGTCACGGACAGCTATGGCTACACCTTC
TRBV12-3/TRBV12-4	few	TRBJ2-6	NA	CASSFGVAGANVLTF	TGTGCCAGCAGTTTCGGAGTCGCTGGGGCCAACGTCCTGACTTTC
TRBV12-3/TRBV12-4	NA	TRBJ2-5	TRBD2	CASKEGTSGGLQETQYF	TGTGCCAGCAAGGAAGGGACTAGCGGGGGGCTCCAAGAGACCCAGTACTTC
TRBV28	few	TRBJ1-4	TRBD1	CASSSSAGGRRKLFF	TGTGCCAGCAGTTCCTCGGCAGGGGGGAGAAGAAAACTGTTTTTT
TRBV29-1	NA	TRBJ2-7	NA	CSVVRGPEDDEQYF	TGCAGCGTTGTTCGGGGGCCAGAGGATGACGAGCAGTACTTC
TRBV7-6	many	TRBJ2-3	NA	CASSLGGRSDTQYF	TGTGCCAGCAGCTTAGGTGGCCGCTCAGATACGCAGTATTTT
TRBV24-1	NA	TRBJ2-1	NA	CATSDFGSPGEQFF	TGTGCCACCAGTGATTTCGGAAGTCCGGGTGAGCAGTTCTTC
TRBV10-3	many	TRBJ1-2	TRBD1	CAISRQGVRGTDGYTF	TGTGCCATCAGTCGACAGGGGGTAAGAGGGACGGATGGCTACACCTTC
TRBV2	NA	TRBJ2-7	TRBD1	CASIYLGTVYEQYF	TGTGCCAGCATTTACCTGGGGACAGTCTACGAGCAGTACTTC
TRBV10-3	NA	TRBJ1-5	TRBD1	CAIIWDRAKQPQHF	TGTGCCATCATTTGGGACAGGGCCAAACAGCCCCAGCATTTT
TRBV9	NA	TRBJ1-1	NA	CASSVGETEAFF	TGTGCCAGCAGCGTAGGGGAAACTGAAGCTTTCTTT
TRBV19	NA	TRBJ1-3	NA	CASSIDGSGNTICF	TGTGCCAGTAGTATCGACGGGTCTGGAAACACCATATGTTTT
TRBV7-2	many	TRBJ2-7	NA	CASSSAHDYEQYF	TGTGCCAGCAGCTCCGCCCATGACTACGAGCAGTACTTC
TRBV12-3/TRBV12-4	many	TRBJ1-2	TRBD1	CASNEGTDYGYTF	TGTGCCAGCAACGAGGGGACAGACTATGGCTACACCTTC
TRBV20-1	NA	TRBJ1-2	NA	CSARGPGSILNYGYTF	TGCAGTGCCAGGGGTCCAGGGTCAATACTTAACTATGGCTACACCTTC